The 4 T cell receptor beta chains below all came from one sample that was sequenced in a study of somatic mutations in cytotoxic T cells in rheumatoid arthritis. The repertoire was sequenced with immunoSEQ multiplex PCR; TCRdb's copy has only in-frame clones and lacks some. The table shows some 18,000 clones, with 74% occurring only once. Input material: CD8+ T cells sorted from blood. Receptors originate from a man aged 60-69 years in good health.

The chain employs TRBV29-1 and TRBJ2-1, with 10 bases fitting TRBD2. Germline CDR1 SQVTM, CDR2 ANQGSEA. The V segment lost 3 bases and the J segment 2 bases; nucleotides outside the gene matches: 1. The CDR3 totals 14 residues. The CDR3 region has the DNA TGCAGCGTTGACCTAGCGGGAGCCTACAATGAGCAGTTCTTC. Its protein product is CSVDLAGAYNEQFF.

DNA for the CDR3: TGCGCCAGCAGCCCTTGGGGCGCCCAAGCGGGGACCCTAGGGGGCGAGCAGTACTTC. Protein: CASSPWGAQAGTLGGEQYF. The V call is TRBV5-1, the J call TRBJ2-7, with D perhaps TRBD2 (7 bases). CDR1 is SGHRS, CDR2 YFSETQ, per germline. V was cut by 4 bases and J by 6 bases, with 32 bases left in between. The CDR3 sequence is 19 residues long.

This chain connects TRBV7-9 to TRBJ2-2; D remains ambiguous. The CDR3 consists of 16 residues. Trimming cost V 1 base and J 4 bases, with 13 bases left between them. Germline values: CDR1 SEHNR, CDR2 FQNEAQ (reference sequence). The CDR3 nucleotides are TGTGCCAGCAGCTTAGGGCAGGTTTACCGCACCGGGGAGCTGTTTTTT. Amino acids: CASSLGQVYRTGELFF.

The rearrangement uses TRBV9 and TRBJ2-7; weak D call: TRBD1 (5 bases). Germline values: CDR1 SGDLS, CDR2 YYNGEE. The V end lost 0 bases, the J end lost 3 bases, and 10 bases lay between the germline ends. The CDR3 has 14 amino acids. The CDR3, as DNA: TGTGCCAGCAGCGTAGCCCCAGGGAACTACGAGCAGTACTTC. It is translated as CASSVAPGNYEQYF.